This entry lists 5 T cell receptor beta chains sequenced from one sample in a study of blood T cells in healthy people across ages. Together with a sample-barcoded 5' primer, a J-beta primer mix was included in a second PCR lasting roughly 6 to 12 cycles. TCRdb ran MiXCR on the 5' RACE reads and lists one entry per CDR3 protein. The sample has 800,000 or so distinct CDR3 sequences; 46% are singletons. Input material: blood. Receptor source: a man at least 80 years old in good health.

The gene calls are TRBV7-8 and TRBJ2-1; TRBD2 matches at 7 bases. Germline CDR1 is SGHVS and CDR2 is FQNEAQ. The V segment lost 1 base and the J segment 2 bases; nucleotides outside the gene matches: 8. This CDR3 is built from 17 residues. For the CDR3, the DNA is TGTGCCAGCAGCTTAGTCGCGGCGGGAGTAACCTACAATGAGCAGTTCTTC. Amino acids: CASSLVAAGVTYNEQFF.

The chain combines TRBV2 with TRBJ2-7; 7 nucleotides align to TRBD2. The J call is doubtful: the DNA matches TRBJ2-5 better. CDR1 is SNHLY, CDR2 FYNNEI, per germline. The CDR3 contains 13 residues. The CDR3 DNA reads as TGTGCCAGCAGTGGGGAGGGATATGAGACCCAGTACTTC. Translation: CASSGEGYETQYF.

This clonotype was counted only a few times. This chain uses TRBV20-1 with TRBJ2-7; 7 bases are shared with TRBD2. The germline gives CDR1 DFQATT, CDR2 SNEGSKA (reference sequence). This CDR3 comprises 15 residues. CDR3 in DNA: TGCAGCGCCCCAACCCCTAGCGGTGGGAGCTACGAGCAGTACTTC. This translates into CSAPTPSGGSYEQYF.

The chain employs TRBV12-5 and TRBJ1-1; weak D call: TRBD1 (5 bases). CDR3 length: 14 amino acids. CDR1 and CDR2 (germline): LGHNT, FRNRAP. The V end lost 2 bases, the J end lost 6 bases, and 13 bases lay between the germline ends. The DNA for the CDR3 is TGTGCTAGTGGTTTGTCAGGGCGGTTGTCTGAAGCTTTCTTT. Its protein product is CASGLSGRLSEAFF. The complete variable domain, with remaining parts taken from reference TRBV12-5 and TRBJ1-1, reads DARVTQTPRHKVTEMGQEVTMRCQPILGHNTVFWYRQTMMQGLELLAYFRNRAPLDDSGMPKDRFSAEMPDATLATLKIQPSEPRDSAVYFCASGLSGRLSEAFFGQGTRLTVV.

V and J are TRBV6-2 or TRBV6-3 and TRBJ2-5; TRBD2 matches 7 bases. CDR3 length: 15 residues. V lost 6 bases, J lost 3 bases, and 10 bases stayed unmatched. Germline V gene data show CDR1 as MNHEY and CDR2 as SVGEGT. CDR3 residues: CASRERGDPKETQYF. The CDR3 DNA is TGTGCCAGCAGGGAGCGGGGAGACCCGAAAGAGACCCAGTACTTC.